The 8 T cell receptor beta chains listed next were all sequenced from one sample in a study of T cells in Graves' hyperthyroidism and ophthalmopathy. Template material for amplifying TCR beta CDR3 regions consisted of RNA transcripts. An initial round of RT-PCR targeting the TCR CDR3 relied on the HTBI primer set. Via MiXCR, TCRdb re-called the multiplex PCR reads, giving one row per CDR3 protein. This table has some 560,000 distinct CDR3 sequences, less than 15% appearing once. The specimen sequenced was blood. These receptors came from a woman in her thirties or forties with Graves' hyperthyroidism.

This clonotype showed up many times. This sequence joins TRBV12-3 or TRBV12-4 and TRBJ1-2, with D tentatively TRBD1 (6 bases). CDR3 size: 13 residues. V was shortened by 2 bases and J by 3 bases, with 7 bases between the two germline ends. The CDR3 DNA reads TGTGCCAGCAGTTTAAGGGGGGACTATGGCTACACCTTC. Translating it yields CASSLRGDYGYTF.

This chain joins TRBV20-1 and TRBJ2-7; 9 nucleotides match TRBD2. V dropped 3 bases and J dropped 1; count of bases not matched to a gene: 10. Germline V CDR1 and CDR2: DFQATT, SNEGSKA (reference sequence). This CDR3 has 16 residues. The CDR3 sequence: CSASMGLAGWSYEQYF. CDR3 coding DNA: TGCAGTGCTAGTATGGGCCTAGCGGGATGGTCCTACGAGCAGTACTTC.

This clonotype was seen at least ten times. This chain links TRBV6-1 with TRBJ2-4, with 8 bases fitting TRBD2. The CDR3 totals 12 residues. CDR1 MNHNS and CDR2 SASEGT come from the germline V gene. Trimming took 10 bases from V and 7 from J; bases not matched to a gene: 6. The CDR3 bases are TGTGCCACCCCCGGGGGGGGGAACATTCAGTACTTC. It specifies CATPGGGNIQYF.

This clonotype was detected ten times or more. The chain uses TRBV20-1 and TRBJ2-1; D perhaps matches TRBD2 (5 bases). V dropped 0 bases and J dropped 0 bases, with 12 bases sitting between them. Germline V CDR1 and CDR2: DFQATT, SNEGSKA (reference sequence). The CDR3 is 16 residues long. CDR3 DNA sequence: TGCAGTGCTAGAGATGGAAGCGGTGGCTCCTACAATGAGCAGTTCTTC. Translation: CSARDGSGGSYNEQFF.

This clonotype was observed at least ten times. The rearrangement links TRBV6-1 to TRBJ2-5; D gene unclear. This CDR3 is 14 amino acids long. V lost 4 bases and J 1 base, leaving 10 bases between the germline ends. Germline V gene lookup returns CDR1 MNHNS and CDR2 SASEGT. The CDR3: CASSVILGQETQYF. As DNA, the CDR3 is TGTGCCAGCAGTGTAATACTGGGCCAAGAGACCCAGTACTTC.

Of note for this clonotype: An end of the junction does not agree with germline; a read error may underlie this. The rearrangement links TRBV5-1 to TRBJ2-1, with 10 bases matching TRBD2. The CDR3 extends over 16 amino acids. Germline CDR1 and CDR2: SGHRS and YFSETQ. In nucleotides, the CDR3 is TGTGCCAGCAGGTTGGCTACCGGGACTAGCGTATATGAGCAGTTCTTC. This translates into CASRLATGTSVYEQFF.

This clonotype was counted many times. The CDR3 coding sequence is TGTGCCAGCAGTGATCGGGGGCCGATCTCGTCTGGGGCCAACGTCCTGACTTTC. It yields the protein CASSDRGPISSGANVLTF. The V gene is TRBV2, the J gene TRBJ2-6; D tentatively reads TRBD1 or TRBD2 (6 bases each). CDR3 length: 18 residues. The V end was cut by 3 bases, the J end by 1 base, with 16 bases between. Germline CDR1 is SNHLY and CDR2 is FYNNEI.

The chain employs TRBV28 and TRBJ2-7; 8 nucleotides align to TRBD1. Germline assignment: CDR1 MDHEN and CDR2 SYDVKM. The CDR3 is 12 residues long. The CDR3 sequence: CASTGAGDEQYF. The DNA for the CDR3 is TGTGCGTCGACAGGGGCTGGCGACGAGCAGTACTTC.